These 12 T cell receptor beta chains originate from one sample sequenced in a study of blood T cell repertoires in COVID-19. Using immunoSEQ multiplex PCR, the repertoire was profiled, and TCRdb retains in-frame clones only, with some absent. This sample yields 350,000 to 400,000 clones, of which around 87% are seen a single time; approximately 1.9% belongs to the top ten. The sample comprised PBMCs or T cells enriched from blood (not recorded which). These receptor sequences come from a man aged 35 to 55 in a cohort exposed to, infected with or recovered from COVID-19 (not recorded which).

This chain uses TRBV3-1 (or the pseudogene TRBV3-2) with TRBJ2-7, with a possible D match to TRBD1 (5 bases). The ends were cut back, 1 base at V and 3 bases at J, with 7 bases in the middle. CDR3 length: 13 residues. The germline V gene has CDR1 LGHDT and CDR2 YNNKEL (reference sequence). The CDR3 DNA reads TGTGCCAGCAGCCAAGGACAGATCTACGAGCAGTACTTC. Residues: CASSQGQIYEQYF.

The genes are TRBV6-5 and TRBJ1-5; D is possibly TRBD1 (5 bases). Trimming left V 6 bases short and J 0 bases short, with 9 bases between. This CDR3 has 14 amino acids. CDR1 is MNHEY and CDR2 is SVGAGI in the germline V gene. This CDR3 is CASSPDSSNQPQHF. Here the CDR3 DNA reads TGTGCCAGCAGCCCCGACAGTAGCAATCAGCCCCAGCATTTT.

The chain links TRBV3-1 (or the pseudogene TRBV3-2) to TRBJ1-5, with no clear D. V lost 0 bases and J 7 bases, leaving 7 bases between the germline ends. Germline lookup yields CDR1 LGHDT and CDR2 YNNKEL (reference sequence). The CDR3 is 13 amino acids. The CDR3 nucleotides are TGTGCCAGCAGCCAAGACAGGATCCAGCCCCAGCATTTT. Translated, it gives CASSQDRIQPQHF.

This chain uses TRBV10-3 with TRBJ1-1, with D perhaps matching TRBD1 (5 bases). There are 11 residues in the CDR3. With 10 bases removed from V and 1 base from J, the gap between germline ends came to 7 bases. CDR1 is ENHRY and CDR2 is SYGVKD in the germline V gene. DNA for the CDR3: TGTGCCACTACAGGGAACACTGAAGCTTTCTTT. It specifies CATTGNTEAFF.

This rearrangement joins TRBV4-1 to TRBJ2-7; a weak D match, TRBD2 (5 bases). Germline V CDR1 and CDR2: MGHRA, YSYEKL. Trimming took 5 bases from V and 6 from J, leaving 14 bases between them. This CDR3 has 13 amino acids. The CDR3 loop is CASSKTDFLEQYF. The CDR3 region has the DNA TGCGCCAGCAGCAAGACGGACTTTCTCGAGCAGTACTTC.

This clone was observed a handful of times. The chain has TRBV5-1 and TRBJ2-4, with D tentatively TRBD2 (6 bases). CDR3 length: 14 residues. Trimming left V 2 bases short and J 5 bases short, with 11 bases between. Germline loops: CDR1 SGHRS, CDR2 YFSETQ. The CDR3 region has the DNA TGCGCCAGCAGCTTATCGGGAGATGAAAACATTCAGTACTTC. Translating gives CASSLSGDENIQYF.

CDR3 sequence: CASSLLGGEPQHF. For the CDR3, the DNA is TGTGCCAGCAGCTTATTAGGAGGGGAGCCCCAGCATTTT. The chain carries TRBV7-9 and TRBJ1-5; possibly TRBD1 for D (5 bases). Trimming took 2 bases from V and 8 from J, leaving 10 bases between them. The CDR3 loop spans 13 amino acids. Germline values: CDR1 SEHNR, CDR2 FQNEAQ (reference sequence).

The rearrangement links TRBV12-2 to TRBJ1-1; the D call TRBD1 from the table was never checked on the DNA. TRBV12-2 is designated a pseudogene. This CDR3 is 13 amino acids long. The chain's CDR3 is CASRLRQGPEAFF. CDR3 DNA: TGTGCAAGTCGCTTAAGACAGGGACCTGAAGCTTTCTTT.

V gene TRBV2 combines with J gene TRBJ1-1; 8 bases line up with TRBD1. The CDR3 is 14 amino acids. V trimming: 3 bases; J trimming: 7 bases; junction bases outside the gene matches: 7. From germline, CDR1 is SNHLY and CDR2 FYNNEI. The CDR3 DNA is TGTGCCAGCAGTGATCAGGGGGCGGGGGTTGAAGCTTTCTTT. Translated, it gives CASSDQGAGVEAFF.

The CDR3 DNA reads as TGTGCCAGTAGTATCCCCCGGTTGAACACCGGGGAGCTGTTTTTT. Its translation is CASSIPRLNTGELFF. This chain connects TRBV19 to TRBJ2-2, with D hard to call. This CDR3 has 15 amino acids. The germline CDR1 and CDR2 sequences are LNHDA and SQIVND (reference sequence). V gave up 3 bases and J gave up 1 base, with 9 bases separating them.

V is TRBV4-1 and J is TRBJ2-2; weak D call: TRBD2 (5 bases). The germline CDR1 and CDR2 sequences are MGHRA and YSYEKL. The CDR3 consists of 13 residues. V lost 6 bases and J 5 bases, leaving 10 bases between the germline ends. CDR3 nucleotide sequence: TGCGCCAGCAGTCCGGGATATACCGGGGAGCTGTTTTTT. Protein product: CASSPGYTGELFF.

This clone was detected a few times. The V and J genes are TRBV10-3 and TRBJ2-5, with D possibly being TRBD1 (5 bases). The CDR3 has 12 amino acids. V was trimmed by 7 bases and J by 1 base, leaving 7 bases between them. CDR1 is ENHRY and CDR2 is SYGVKD in the germline V gene. Here the CDR3 reads CAIKGVQETQYF. The CDR3 coding sequence is TGTGCCATCAAAGGGGTCCAAGAGACCCAGTACTTC.